This is a list of T cell receptor beta chains from one sample in a study of cytomegalovirus exposure and HLA in healthy donors. Sequencing was performed with immunoSEQ multiplex PCR; in TCRdb, only in-frame clones are kept and a portion is missing. Among roughly 180,000 clones listed, approximately 80% were seen once. The sequenced material came from PBMCs. Receptors originate from a female donor in good health and CMV-seronegative. Each CDR3 is given with its conserved first and last residue. D genes are given only for firm matches. Clone size is not always given. Where it is, it says once, few, many or a class for expanded clones.

CDR3nt: TGTGCCAGCTCACCACCATCTAGCGGGGGAGCGACCGGGGAGCTGTTTTTT
CDR3aa: CASSPPSSGGATGELFF
abundance: once
j_gene: TRBJ2-2
d_gene: TRBD2
v_gene: TRBV18

CDR3nt: TGTGCCAGCACTAGTAGAGGCGGGGAGCTGTTTTTT
CDR3aa: CASTSRGGELFF
abundance: -
j_gene: TRBJ2-2
d_gene: -
v_gene: TRBV6-5

CDR3nt: TGTGCCAGCTCGCAGACTAGTTCGAACACCGGGGAGCTGTTTTTT
CDR3aa: CASSQTSSNTGELFF
abundance: few
j_gene: TRBJ2-2
d_gene: -
v_gene: TRBV18

CDR3nt: TGTGCCACCAGCAGAGGAGGCAGCCTCTACGAGCAGTACTTC
CDR3aa: CATSRGGSLYEQYF
abundance: -
j_gene: TRBJ2-7
d_gene: -
v_gene: TRBV15

CDR3nt: TGTGCCAGCAGCCGGTTTGCTAGCGGGGGGGCTACCGGGGAGCTGTTTTTT
CDR3aa: CASSRFASGGATGELFF
abundance: few
j_gene: TRBJ2-2
d_gene: TRBD2
v_gene: TRBV4-2

CDR3nt: TGTGCCAGCAGTTACTCAACACCCGAGCAGTACTTC
CDR3aa: CASSYSTPEQYF
abundance: -
j_gene: TRBJ2-7
d_gene: -
v_gene: TRBV6-6

CDR3nt: TGTGCCATCAACCCCCTGGATTCTGGGAGGGGTGGCTACACCTTC
CDR3aa: CAINPLDSGRGGYTF
abundance: few
j_gene: TRBJ1-2
d_gene: -
v_gene: TRBV10-3

CDR3nt: TGCGCCAGCAGCCAAGATCTGGCTAGCACAGATACGCAGTATTTT
CDR3aa: CASSQDLASTDTQYF
abundance: few
j_gene: TRBJ2-3
d_gene: -
v_gene: TRBV4-3

CDR3nt: TGTGCCATCAGTCCATCCCTCGGACAGTCGTTCAGCACAGATACGCAGTATTTT
CDR3aa: CAISPSLGQSFSTDTQYF
abundance: -
j_gene: TRBJ2-3
d_gene: -
v_gene: TRBV10-3

CDR3nt: TGTGCCAGTAGTATTACAGGGGCTAATCAGCCCCAGCATTTT
CDR3aa: CASSITGANQPQHF
abundance: -
j_gene: TRBJ1-5
d_gene: TRBD1
v_gene: TRBV19

CDR3nt: TGTGCCAGCAGCTTAGTGGGGGGAGTTGAGACCCAGTACTTC
CDR3aa: CASSLVGGVETQYF
abundance: -
j_gene: TRBJ2-5
d_gene: -
v_gene: TRBV7-9

CDR3nt: TGTGCCAGCAGCTTAGTATCGGACAGAGCCTACGAGCAGTACTTC
CDR3aa: CASSLVSDRAYEQYF
abundance: -
j_gene: TRBJ2-7
d_gene: -
v_gene: TRBV11-2

CDR3nt: TGTGCCAGTCCGGGACAGGACACCTACGAGCAGTACTTC
CDR3aa: CASPGQDTYEQYF
abundance: -
j_gene: TRBJ2-7
d_gene: TRBD1
v_gene: TRBV2

CDR3nt: TGTGCCAGCAGCTTTGGCGGGGGGCCTCAAGAGACCCAGTACTTC
CDR3aa: CASSFGGGPQETQYF
abundance: -
j_gene: TRBJ2-5
d_gene: TRBD2
v_gene: TRBV5-6

CDR3nt: TGTGCCAGCAGGCCCCACAGGGTTGGGGATGGCTACACCTTC
CDR3aa: CASRPHRVGDGYTF
abundance: -
j_gene: TRBJ1-2
d_gene: -
v_gene: TRBV13

CDR3nt: TGTGCCAGCAGCAGGTTACAGGGCTCCTACGAGCAGTACTTC
CDR3aa: CASSRLQGSYEQYF
abundance: -
j_gene: TRBJ2-7
d_gene: -
v_gene: TRBV11-3

CDR3nt: TGTGCCAGCAGTGCCCGGACTAGCAGCACCGGGGAGCTGTTTTTT
CDR3aa: CASSARTSSTGELFF
abundance: once
j_gene: TRBJ2-2
d_gene: TRBD2
v_gene: TRBV2

CDR3nt: TGTGCCAGCAGCCCGACAGCGGGAGGTAGGGAGACCCAGTACTTC
CDR3aa: CASSPTAGGRETQYF
abundance: few
j_gene: TRBJ2-5
d_gene: TRBD2
v_gene: TRBV11-3

CDR3nt: TGTGCCAGCAGTGATCCGGGACAGGGCTATGGCTACACCTTC
CDR3aa: CASSDPGQGYGYTF
abundance: -
j_gene: TRBJ1-2
d_gene: TRBD1
v_gene: TRBV25-1

CDR3nt: TGTGCCAGCAGCTTAACAACAGGGATGGCCGAGCAGTACTTC
CDR3aa: CASSLTTGMAEQYF
abundance: -
j_gene: TRBJ2-7
d_gene: -
v_gene: TRBV7-9

CDR3nt: TGTGCCAGCAGCTTAAGCCAGCGGCACAATGAGCAGTTCTTC
CDR3aa: CASSLSQRHNEQFF
abundance: -
j_gene: TRBJ2-1
d_gene: -
v_gene: TRBV7-9

CDR3nt: TGTGCCAGCAGCATAGTAGCGGGGGGGCTCGAGACCCAGTACTTC
CDR3aa: CASSIVAGGLETQYF
abundance: -
j_gene: TRBJ2-5
d_gene: TRBD2
v_gene: TRBV7-3

CDR3nt: TGTGCCAGCAGTTACTCGAACAGGGGGAAGACCTACGAGCAGTACTTC
CDR3aa: CASSYSNRGKTYEQYF
abundance: -
j_gene: TRBJ2-7
d_gene: TRBD1
v_gene: TRBV6-5

CDR3nt: TGTGCCAGAAGCTTGACAGGGAAGGTCCTCACTCCTAGCACAGATACGCAGTATTTT
CDR3aa: CARSLTGKVLTPSTDTQYF
abundance: few
j_gene: TRBJ2-3
d_gene: -
v_gene: TRBV5-3

CDR3nt: TGTGCCAGCAGTGTTCTCAACTATGGCTACACCTTC
CDR3aa: CASSVLNYGYTF
abundance: -
j_gene: TRBJ1-2
d_gene: -
v_gene: TRBV6-1

CDR3nt: TGCGCCAGCAGTCGAAACCCCCAGGGCGTAGTGACCGGGGAGCTGTTTTTT
CDR3aa: CASSRNPQGVVTGELFF
abundance: -
j_gene: TRBJ2-2
d_gene: -
v_gene: TRBV5-1

CDR3nt: TGTGCCAGCAGCCATCCGACAGGGTTTGCTGAAGCTTTCTTT
CDR3aa: CASSHPTGFAEAFF
abundance: -
j_gene: TRBJ1-1
d_gene: TRBD1
v_gene: TRBV7-2

CDR3nt: TGTGCCAGTAGTATGGCCGGAGCAGATACGCAGTATTTT
CDR3aa: CASSMAGADTQYF
abundance: once
j_gene: TRBJ2-3
d_gene: -
v_gene: TRBV19

CDR3nt: TGTGCCAGCAGTCGACTAGGATTCACCGGGGAGCTGTTTTTT
CDR3aa: CASSRLGFTGELFF
abundance: -
j_gene: TRBJ2-2
d_gene: -
v_gene: TRBV2

CDR3nt: TGTGCCAGCAGCACCCGGGGGGGTAGTGTCTATGGCTACACCTTC
CDR3aa: CASSTRGGSVYGYTF
abundance: -
j_gene: TRBJ1-2
d_gene: -
v_gene: TRBV7-8

CDR3nt: TGCGCCAGCAGCCAAGGTTGGGCACCAGCCTACAATGAGCAGTTCTTC
CDR3aa: CASSQGWAPAYNEQFF
abundance: -
j_gene: TRBJ2-1
d_gene: -
v_gene: TRBV4-1

CDR3nt: TGTGCCAGCAGTTACTCAGGGGGCGGCTCCTACGAGCAGTACTTC
CDR3aa: CASSYSGGGSYEQYF
abundance: once
j_gene: TRBJ2-7
d_gene: TRBD1
v_gene: TRBV5-4

CDR3nt: TGTGCCAGCAGCTTAGGAGGCGGGGGCAGAACCGAGCAGTACTTC
CDR3aa: CASSLGGGGRTEQYF
abundance: few
j_gene: TRBJ2-7
d_gene: -
v_gene: TRBV7-2

CDR3nt: TGCAGCGTTACTAGGATCAATGAGCAGTTCTTC
CDR3aa: CSVTRINEQFF
abundance: -
j_gene: TRBJ2-1
d_gene: -
v_gene: TRBV20-1

CDR3nt: TGTGCCAGCAGTCCCGGGACAGGGCGGGCAGAGGGCTCCTACAATGAGCAGTTCTTC
CDR3aa: CASSPGTGRAEGSYNEQFF
abundance: few
j_gene: TRBJ2-1
d_gene: TRBD1
v_gene: TRBV27

CDR3nt: TGCGCCAGCAGCCCGTTCACAGATACGCAGTATTTT
CDR3aa: CASSPFTDTQYF
abundance: -
j_gene: TRBJ2-3
d_gene: -
v_gene: TRBV5-1

CDR3nt: TGCGCCAGCAGCTTGACGGGCCAGGGAAATGAAAAACTGTTTTTT
CDR3aa: CASSLTGQGNEKLFF
abundance: -
j_gene: TRBJ1-4
d_gene: -
v_gene: TRBV5-1